Listed below are T cell receptor beta chains from one sample, sequenced in a study of T cells in localized non-small cell lung cancer. Produced via immunoSEQ multiplex PCR; TCRdb's table is partial and in-frame only. The sample holds 10,000 to 13,000 clones, about 80% seen once. The source material was peripheral blood, sampled before any cancer treatment. Every receptor here comes from a male donor aged 60 or older with stage I lung adenocarcinoma. The CDR3 runs from the conserved cysteine through the conserved F or W. The D gene is left open where the match is weak. Clone size is shown for a subset of rows, as once, few, many or a class of expanded clone.

J gene: TRBJ2-2; D gene: -; clone size: few; V gene: TRBV2; CDR3 protein: CASRQVAVAGELFF; CDR3 DNA: TGTGCCAGCAGGCAGGTAGCGGTAGCCGGGGAGCTGTTTTTT
J gene: TRBJ1-1; D gene: -; clone size: once; V gene: TRBV4-3; CDR3 protein: CASSQRQNAKNTEAFF; CDR3 DNA: TGCGCCAGCAGCCAGAGACAGAACGCTAAAAACACTGAAGCTTTCTTT
J gene: TRBJ2-3; D gene: -; clone size: -; V gene: TRBV18; CDR3 protein: CASSPELSAGLTDTQYF; CDR3 DNA: TGTGCCAGCTCACCGGAGCTCTCGGCGGGGTTGACAGATACGCAGTATTTT
J gene: TRBJ2-1; D gene: TRBD2; clone size: -; V gene: TRBV7-2; CDR3 protein: CASSLVLAGGSYNEQFF; CDR3 DNA: TGTGCCAGCAGCTTAGTTCTAGCGGGGGGCTCCTACAATGAGCAGTTCTTC
J gene: TRBJ1-3; D gene: -; clone size: -; V gene: TRBV27; CDR3 protein: CASSPGTDPSGNTIYF; CDR3 DNA: TGTGCCAGCAGTCCCGGGACGGATCCCTCTGGAAACACCATATATTTT
J gene: TRBJ2-7; D gene: -; clone size: -; V gene: TRBV5-1; CDR3 protein: CASSLIGDREQYF; CDR3 DNA: TGCGCCAGCAGCTTGATCGGGGATCGCGAGCAGTACTTC
J gene: TRBJ1-1; D gene: TRBD1; clone size: -; V gene: TRBV6-5; CDR3 protein: CASRKGQGVNTEAFF; CDR3 DNA: TGTGCCAGCAGAAAGGGACAGGGCGTGAACACTGAAGCTTTCTTT
J gene: TRBJ1-2; D gene: -; clone size: -; V gene: TRBV5-1; CDR3 protein: CASTEPGRPYGYTF; CDR3 DNA: TGCGCCAGCACCGAACCGGGCAGGCCCTATGGCTACACCTTC
J gene: TRBJ2-5; D gene: -; clone size: -; V gene: TRBV27; CDR3 protein: CASRQGRETQYF; CDR3 DNA: TGTGCCAGCAGGCAAGGGAGAGAGACCCAGTACTTC
J gene: TRBJ2-3; D gene: TRBD2; clone size: -; V gene: TRBV6-4; CDR3 protein: CASSDSSGDGTDTQYF; CDR3 DNA: TGTGCCAGCAGTGACTCTAGCGGGGATGGCACAGATACGCAGTATTTT
J gene: TRBJ2-7; D gene: TRBD2; clone size: -; V gene: TRBV4-2; CDR3 protein: CASSQDLGSGTTYEQYF; CDR3 DNA: TGTGCCAGCAGCCAAGACCTAGGTAGCGGGACCACCTACGAGCAGTACTTC
J gene: TRBJ2-2; D gene: TRBD2; clone size: -; V gene: TRBV5-1; CDR3 protein: CASSGTGTRNTGELFF; CDR3 DNA: TGCGCCAGCAGCGGCACCGGGACTAGGAACACCGGGGAGCTGTTTTTT
J gene: TRBJ1-2; D gene: -; clone size: -; V gene: TRBV5-1; CDR3 protein: CASRETGTNYGYTF; CDR3 DNA: TGCGCCAGCCGCGAGACAGGAACTAACTATGGCTACACCTTC
J gene: TRBJ2-1; D gene: TRBD2; clone size: -; V gene: TRBV28; CDR3 protein: CASSFLTSGAYNEQFF; CDR3 DNA: TGTGCCAGCAGTTTCCTCACTAGCGGGGCCTACAATGAGCAGTTCTTC
J gene: TRBJ2-1; D gene: TRBD2; clone size: -; V gene: TRBV5-1; CDR3 protein: CASSFRTSGDLTYNEQFF; CDR3 DNA: TGCGCCAGCAGCTTTAGGACTAGCGGGGACCTTACCTACAATGAGCAGTTCTTC
J gene: TRBJ2-1; D gene: -; clone size: few; V gene: TRBV27; CDR3 protein: CASSTTAGVDEQFF; CDR3 DNA: TGTGCCAGCTCCACGACGGCAGGGGTCGATGAGCAGTTCTTC
J gene: TRBJ1-2; D gene: TRBD1; clone size: -; V gene: TRBV19; CDR3 protein: CASSIDRGTGYTF; CDR3 DNA: TGTGCCAGTAGTATCGACAGGGGTACAGGCTACACCTTC
J gene: TRBJ1-2; D gene: TRBD1; clone size: -; V gene: TRBV6-4; CDR3 protein: CASSDGQGYGYTF; CDR3 DNA: TGTGCCAGCAGTGATGGACAGGGTTACGGCTACACCTTC
J gene: TRBJ2-1; D gene: -; clone size: -; V gene: TRBV6-8; CDR3 protein: CASSYRTEQFF; CDR3 DNA: TGTGCCAGCAGTTACCGTACAGAGCAGTTCTTC
J gene: TRBJ2-2; D gene: TRBD1; clone size: -; V gene: TRBV6-1; CDR3 protein: CASRPTGTGELFF; CDR3 DNA: TGTGCCAGCAGACCGACAGGGACCGGGGAGCTGTTTTTT
J gene: TRBJ1-5; D gene: TRBD1; clone size: -; V gene: TRBV10-3; CDR3 protein: CAISEPTGYSNQPQHF; CDR3 DNA: TGTGCCATCAGTGAGCCGACAGGGTATAGCAATCAGCCCCAGCATTTT
J gene: TRBJ1-1; D gene: TRBD1; clone size: -; V gene: TRBV10-3; CDR3 protein: CAIRSGTGLGTEAFF; CDR3 DNA: TGTGCCATCAGATCCGGGACAGGGTTGGGCACTGAAGCTTTCTTT
J gene: TRBJ2-1; D gene: TRBD1; clone size: -; V gene: TRBV2; CDR3 protein: CASSPGTGIGEQFF; CDR3 DNA: TGTGCCAGCAGCCCCGGGACAGGGATCGGTGAGCAGTTCTTC
J gene: TRBJ1-1; D gene: -; clone size: -; V gene: TRBV5-4; CDR3 protein: CASSFPTVNTEAFF; CDR3 DNA: TGTGCCAGCAGCTTCCCGACAGTTAACACTGAAGCTTTCTTT
J gene: TRBJ1-4; D gene: TRBD1; clone size: -; V gene: TRBV27; CDR3 protein: CAVRFLDRDFFSPNEKLFF; CDR3 DNA: TGTGCCGTACGCTTTCTCGACAGGGATTTTTTTTCCCCTAATGAAAAACTGTTTTTT
J gene: TRBJ1-4; D gene: -; clone size: -; V gene: TRBV27; CDR3 protein: CASSLSGATNEKLFF; CDR3 DNA: TGTGCCAGCAGTTTATCAGGGGCAACTAATGAAAAACTGTTTTTT
J gene: TRBJ2-1; D gene: TRBD2; clone size: few; V gene: TRBV6-5; CDR3 protein: CASSYLGGSYNEQFF; CDR3 DNA: TGTGCCAGCAGTTACCTGGGGGGGTCCTACAATGAGCAGTTCTTC
J gene: TRBJ1-2; D gene: TRBD1; clone size: few; V gene: TRBV5-1; CDR3 protein: CASSLWGLDRDYGYTF; CDR3 DNA: TGCGCCAGCAGCTTGTGGGGTTTGGACAGGGACTATGGCTACACCTTC
J gene: TRBJ1-2; D gene: -; clone size: few; V gene: TRBV5-6; CDR3 protein: CASSSRGRRSYGYTF; CDR3 DNA: TGTGCCAGCAGCTCGAGGGGACGGCGGTCCTATGGCTACACCTTC
J gene: TRBJ2-7; D gene: -; clone size: -; V gene: TRBV6-6; CDR3 protein: CASRRTASSYEQYF; CDR3 DNA: TGTGCCAGCAGGAGGACAGCCAGCTCCTACGAGCAGTACTTC
J gene: TRBJ1-5; D gene: TRBD1; clone size: -; V gene: TRBV7-2; CDR3 protein: CASSLQGGQPQHF; CDR3 DNA: TGTGCCAGCAGCTTACAGGGGGGTCAGCCCCAGCATTTT
J gene: TRBJ1-6; D gene: -; clone size: -; V gene: TRBV6-4; CDR3 protein: CASSDGGTYNSPLHF; CDR3 DNA: TGTGCCAGCAGTGACGGGGGGACCTATAATTCACCCCTCCACTTT
J gene: TRBJ2-7; D gene: -; clone size: -; V gene: TRBV10-3; CDR3 protein: CAITRTEGRSEQYF; CDR3 DNA: TGTGCCATCACTCGGACAGAGGGGCGCTCCGAGCAGTACTTC
J gene: TRBJ2-7; D gene: TRBD1; clone size: -; V gene: TRBV5-6; CDR3 protein: CASSWGQGAREQYF; CDR3 DNA: TGTGCCAGCAGCTGGGGACAGGGGGCGAGAGAGCAGTACTTC
J gene: TRBJ2-7; D gene: -; clone size: -; V gene: TRBV11-2; CDR3 protein: CASSFVDSSYEQYF; CDR3 DNA: TGTGCCAGCAGCTTCGTCGACAGCTCCTACGAGCAGTACTTC
J gene: TRBJ1-6; D gene: -; clone size: -; V gene: TRBV5-6; CDR3 protein: CASTRDSPLHF; CDR3 DNA: TGTGCCAGCACCCGGGATTCACCCCTCCACTTT
J gene: TRBJ1-5; D gene: -; clone size: -; V gene: TRBV2; CDR3 protein: CASSESSSDQPQHF; CDR3 DNA: TGTGCCAGCAGTGAGTCGTCATCTGATCAGCCCCAGCATTTT
J gene: TRBJ1-6; D gene: TRBD1; clone size: few; V gene: TRBV18; CDR3 protein: CASSPGTAYNSPLHF; CDR3 DNA: TGTGCCAGCTCACCCGGGACAGCCTATAATTCACCCCTCCACTTT
J gene: TRBJ1-1; D gene: -; clone size: -; V gene: TRBV7-9; CDR3 protein: CASSLGQMNTEAFF; CDR3 DNA: TGTGCCAGCAGCTTAGGACAGATGAACACTGAAGCTTTCTTT
J gene: TRBJ1-1; D gene: -; clone size: -; V gene: TRBV6-6; CDR3 protein: CASSADRGGTEAFF; CDR3 DNA: TGTGCCAGCAGCGCGGACAGAGGGGGCACTGAAGCTTTCTTT
J gene: TRBJ2-2; D gene: -; clone size: -; V gene: TRBV2; CDR3 protein: CASKGEITGELFF; CDR3 DNA: TGTGCCAGCAAGGGGGAGATCACCGGGGAGCTGTTTTTT
J gene: TRBJ1-1; D gene: TRBD1; clone size: few; V gene: TRBV6-5; CDR3 protein: CASSYSRQGGEAFF; CDR3 DNA: TGTGCCAGCAGTTACTCGAGACAGGGGGGTGAAGCTTTCTTT
J gene: TRBJ2-1; D gene: TRBD2; clone size: -; V gene: TRBV2; CDR3 protein: CASSEAGGTEQFF; CDR3 DNA: TGTGCCAGCAGTGAAGCCGGGGGGACCGAGCAGTTCTTC
J gene: TRBJ2-3; D gene: TRBD2; clone size: -; V gene: TRBV6-6; CDR3 protein: CATRSGGNADTQYF; CDR3 DNA: TGTGCCACACGTAGCGGGGGTAATGCAGATACGCAGTATTTT
J gene: TRBJ2-7; D gene: -; clone size: -; V gene: TRBV5-1; CDR3 protein: CASSFWGVYEQYF; CDR3 DNA: TGCGCCAGCAGCTTCTGGGGGGTCTACGAGCAGTACTTC
J gene: TRBJ1-5; D gene: -; clone size: -; V gene: TRBV7-9; CDR3 protein: CASSLSIGQPQHF; CDR3 DNA: TGTGCCAGCAGCTTAAGTATAGGCCAGCCCCAGCATTTT
J gene: TRBJ2-7; D gene: TRBD1; clone size: -; V gene: TRBV9; CDR3 protein: CASSETGVGEQYF; CDR3 DNA: TGTGCCAGCAGCGAAACAGGGGTGGGCGAGCAGTACTTC
J gene: TRBJ1-2; D gene: -; clone size: few; V gene: TRBV9; CDR3 protein: CASSGSGGRPVGYTF; CDR3 DNA: TGTGCCAGCAGCGGTTCGGGGGGAAGGCCGGTTGGCTACACCTTC
J gene: TRBJ1-6; D gene: -; clone size: -; V gene: TRBV6-5; CDR3 protein: CASTQGSYNSPLHF; CDR3 DNA: TGTGCCAGCACCCAGGGCTCCTATAATTCACCCCTCCACTTT
J gene: TRBJ2-7; D gene: -; clone size: -; V gene: TRBV6-1; CDR3 protein: CASSEALGGYNEQYF; CDR3 DNA: TGTGCCAGCAGTGAAGCGTTAGGGGGTTACAACGAGCAGTACTTC
J gene: TRBJ1-6; D gene: -; clone size: few; V gene: TRBV6-6; CDR3 protein: CASHTGSYNSPLHF; CDR3 DNA: TGTGCCAGCCATACCGGCTCCTATAATTCACCCCTCCACTTT
J gene: TRBJ1-1; D gene: -; clone size: -; V gene: TRBV6-6; CDR3 protein: CASSLHGTEAFF; CDR3 DNA: TGTGCCAGCAGTCTCCATGGGACTGAAGCTTTCTTT
J gene: TRBJ1-2; D gene: -; clone size: once; V gene: TRBV6-6; CDR3 protein: CASSYRDKNYGYTF; CDR3 DNA: TGTGCCAGCAGTTACAGGGACAAAAACTATGGCTACACCTTC
J gene: TRBJ1-5; D gene: -; clone size: few; V gene: TRBV4-3; CDR3 protein: CASSQELSNQPQHF; CDR3 DNA: TGCGCCAGCAGCCAAGAACTTAGCAATCAGCCCCAGCATTTT
J gene: TRBJ2-7; D gene: -; clone size: once; V gene: TRBV11-1; CDR3 protein: CASSKDRDYSYEQYF; CDR3 DNA: TGTGCCAGCAGCAAAGACAGGGACTACTCCTACGAGCAGTACTTC